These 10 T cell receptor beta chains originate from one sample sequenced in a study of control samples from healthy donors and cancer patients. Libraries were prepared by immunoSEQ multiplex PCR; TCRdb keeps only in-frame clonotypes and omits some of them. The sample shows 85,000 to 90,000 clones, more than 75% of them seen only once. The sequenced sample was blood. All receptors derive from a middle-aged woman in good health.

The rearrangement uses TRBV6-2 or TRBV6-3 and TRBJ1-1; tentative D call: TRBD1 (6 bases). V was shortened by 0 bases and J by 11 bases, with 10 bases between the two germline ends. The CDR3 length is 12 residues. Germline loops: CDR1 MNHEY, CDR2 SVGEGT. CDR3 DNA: TGTGCCAGCAGTTACTCGCCAGGGGTGGCTTTCTTT. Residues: CASSYSPGVAFF.

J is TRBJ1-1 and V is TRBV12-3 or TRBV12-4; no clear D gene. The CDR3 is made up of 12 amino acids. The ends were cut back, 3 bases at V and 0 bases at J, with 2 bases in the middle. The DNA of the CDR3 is TGTGCCAGCAGTTTTTTGAACACTGAAGCTTTCTTT. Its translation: CASSFLNTEAFF.

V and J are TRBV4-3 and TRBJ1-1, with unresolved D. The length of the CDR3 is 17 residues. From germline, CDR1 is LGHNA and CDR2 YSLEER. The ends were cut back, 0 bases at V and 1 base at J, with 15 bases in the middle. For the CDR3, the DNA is TGCGCCAGCAGCCAAGATTTAGGTCCCCGGCGGAACACTGAAGCTTTCTTT. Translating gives CASSQDLGPRRNTEAFF.

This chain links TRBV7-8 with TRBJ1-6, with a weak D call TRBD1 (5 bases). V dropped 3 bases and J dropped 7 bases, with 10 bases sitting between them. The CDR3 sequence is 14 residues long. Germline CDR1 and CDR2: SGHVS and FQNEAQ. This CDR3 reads CASSLEGRNSPLHF. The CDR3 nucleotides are TGTGCCAGCAGCTTGGAGGGGCGGAATTCACCCCTCCACTTT.

CDR3 DNA: TGCAGCGTCGGGACAGGGGGTAACTATGGCTACACCTTC. Its protein product is CSVGTGGNYGYTF. This chain joins TRBV29-1 and TRBJ1-2; TRBD1 matches at 11 bases. Germline V CDR1 and CDR2: SQVTM, ANQGSEA. The CDR3 is made up of 13 amino acids. V was clipped by 6 bases and J by 1 base; unmatched bases: 1.

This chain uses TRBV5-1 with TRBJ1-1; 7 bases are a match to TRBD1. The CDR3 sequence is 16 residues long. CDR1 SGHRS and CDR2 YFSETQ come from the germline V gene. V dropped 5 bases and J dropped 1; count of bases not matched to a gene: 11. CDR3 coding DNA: TGCGCCAGCAGTTACTCAGGGGGGGCGAAGAACACTGAAGCTTTCTTT. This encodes CASSYSGGAKNTEAFF.

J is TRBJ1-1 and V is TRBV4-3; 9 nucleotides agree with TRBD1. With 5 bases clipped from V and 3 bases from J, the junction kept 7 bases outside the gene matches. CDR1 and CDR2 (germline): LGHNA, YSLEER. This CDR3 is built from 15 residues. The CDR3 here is CASSIGQGRDTEAFF. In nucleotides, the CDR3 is TGCGCCAGCAGCATTGGACAGGGGAGGGACACTGAAGCTTTCTTT.

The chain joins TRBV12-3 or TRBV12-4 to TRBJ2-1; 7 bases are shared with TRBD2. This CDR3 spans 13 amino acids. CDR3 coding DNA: TGTGCTACAACGGGGGGCTCCTACAATGAGCAGTTCTTC. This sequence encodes CATTGGSYNEQFF.

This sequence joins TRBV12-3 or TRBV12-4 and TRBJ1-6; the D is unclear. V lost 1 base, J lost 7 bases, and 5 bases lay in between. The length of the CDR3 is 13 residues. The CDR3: CASSLGENSPLHF. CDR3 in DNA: TGTGCCAGCAGTTTAGGGGAGAATTCACCCCTCCACTTT.

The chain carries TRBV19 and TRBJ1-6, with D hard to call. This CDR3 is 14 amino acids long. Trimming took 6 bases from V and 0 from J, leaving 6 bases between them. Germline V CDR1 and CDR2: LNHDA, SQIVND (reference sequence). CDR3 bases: TGTGCCAGTAGCACCAGCTCCTATAATTCACCCCTCCACTTT. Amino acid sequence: CASSTSSYNSPLHF.